This passage covers 8 T cell receptor beta chains from one sample sequenced in a study of shared clonotypes between healthy human individuals (dated by TCRdb to 2020 to 2022). Preparation of the library involved the immunoSEQ multiplex PCR assay. Held by TCRdb, this immuneACCESS table contains in-frame sequences only and omits some clones. Under half of the omission traces to an unresolved V gene where checked; the cause of the rest is unknown. A total of about 730,000 clones appear in this sample, about two thirds of them only once. The top ten clonotypes cover approximately 1.7% of the sample. Sequencing was performed on memory CD4+ T cells sorted from blood. What this sample's cell subset or site label stands for: CD45RA-negative fraction. These receptors originate from a woman under 40 in good health.

This clone was recorded a few times. This chain connects TRBV28 to TRBJ2-7, with D tentatively TRBD2 (7 bases). This CDR3 is built from 14 residues. The V end lost 3 bases, the J end lost 6 bases, and 15 bases lay between the germline ends. Germline CDR1 reads MDHEN; CDR2 reads SYDVKM. As DNA, the CDR3 is TGTGCCAGCAGTTTGGGGGGGGCTTATGGCGAGCAGTACTTC. Its protein product is CASSLGGAYGEQYF. Variable domain in full (rest from reference TRBV28 and TRBJ2-7): DVKVTQSSRYLVKRTGEKVFLECVQDMDHENMFWYRQDPGLGLRLIYFSYDVKMKEKGDIPEGYSVSREKKERFSLILESASTNQTSMYLCASSLGGAYGEQYFGPGTRLTVT.

This chain connects TRBV28 to TRBJ2-7; a weak D match, TRBD1 (6 bases). Germline CDR1 is MDHEN and CDR2 is SYDVKM. The V and J ends lost 6 bases and 2 bases respectively, with 8 bases between them. This CDR3 has 12 residues. CDR3 coding DNA: TGTGCCAGCAGACAGGGACCCTACGAGCAGTACTTC. It translates to CASRQGPYEQYF. Filled out from reference TRBV28 and TRBJ2-7, the complete variable domain reads DVKVTQSSRYLVKRTGEKVFLECVQDMDHENMFWYRQDPGLGLRLIYFSYDVKMKEKGDIPEGYSVSREKKERFSLILESASTNQTSMYLCASRQGPYEQYFGPGTRLTVT.

The rearrangement uses TRBV28 and TRBJ2-7; no clear D gene. Germline V CDR1 and CDR2: MDHEN, SYDVKM. This CDR3 comprises 14 residues. The V end lost 4 bases, the J end lost 1 base, and 11 bases lay between the germline ends. The CDR3 DNA reads TGTGCCAGCAGTTGGACCGGTGGGTCCTACGAGCAGTACTTC. Protein sequence: CASSWTGGSYEQYF.

V gene TRBV9 combines with J gene TRBJ2-1, with 9 bases aligning to TRBD2. This CDR3 spans 17 amino acids. V shed 3 bases and J 2 bases; nucleotides not matched to a gene: 9. Germline CDR1 SGDLS, CDR2 YYNGEE. In nucleotides, the CDR3 is TGTGCCAGCAGCGCGTCTAGCGGGATGGTAACCTACAATGAGCAGTTCTTC. Its translation: CASSASSGMVTYNEQFF.

V gene TRBV5-1 combines with J gene TRBJ2-5; no clear D. V lost 1 base to trimming and J lost 5 bases, with 6 bases between them. The length of the CDR3 is 12 residues. CDR1 SGHRS and CDR2 YFSETQ come from the germline V gene. Here the CDR3 DNA reads TGCGCCAGCAGCTTGACCGGGGAGACCCAGTACTTC. This translates into CASSLTGETQYF. The full variable domain, completed using reference TRBV5-1 and TRBJ2-5, is KAGVTQTPRYLIKTRGQQVTLSCSPISGHRSVSWYQQTPGQGLQFLFEYFSETQRNKGNFPGRFSGRQFSNSRSEMNVSTLELGDSALYLCASSLTGETQYFGPGTRLLVL.

As for this clone: The identical CDR3 is also encoded by other nucleotide sequences in the sample. The chain links TRBV18 to TRBJ2-7; 14 nucleotides align to TRBD2. J was trimmed by 5 bases and V by 3 bases; bases with no gene match: 0. The length of the CDR3 is 14 residues. Germline values: CDR1 KGHSH, CDR2 LQKENI. The CDR3 bases are TGTGCCAGCTCACCGGGACTAGCGGGAGACGAGCAGTACTTC. Its translation: CASSPGLAGDEQYF.

This clone has more than one count but fewer than ten. In DNA, the CDR3 is TGTGCCAGCAGTTACTCGGGGGTTCTTCCAGAGACCCAGTACTTC. Translation: CASSYSGVLPETQYF. The chain couples TRBV6-5 to TRBJ2-5; D is perhaps TRBD1 or TRBD2 (5 bases each). The CDR3 has 15 residues. V was pared by 0 bases and J by 4 bases, with 12 bases between. Germline CDR1 and CDR2: MNHEY and SVGAGI.

This chain connects TRBV5-1 to TRBJ2-1, with D possibly called TRBD1 or TRBD2 (5 bases each). The CDR3 is 14 residues long. Germline loops: CDR1 SGHRS, CDR2 YFSETQ. Trimming pared 6 bases from V and 5 bases from J, leaving 15 bases between. The CDR3 sequence: CASTDRRGHNEQFF. The CDR3 DNA is TGCGCCAGCACCGATCGCCGGGGACACAATGAGCAGTTCTTC. Full variable domain (missing parts from reference TRBV5-1 and TRBJ2-1): KAGVTQTPRYLIKTRGQQVTLSCSPISGHRSVSWYQQTPGQGLQFLFEYFSETQRNKGNFPGRFSGRQFSNSRSEMNVSTLELGDSALYLCASTDRRGHNEQFFGPGTRLTVL.